This TCR beta chain was captured by sequencing in a study of T cell responses to AZD1222 COVID-19 vaccine. Whole-study findings and limits: Spike-specific TCR breadth rose after two AZD1222 doses, and depth rose as well. Baseline serology detected seropositivity in only a handful of AZD1222 recipients. Possibly, clonal diversity was underestimated; donors were largely white British and included more females.

Sequencing used immunoSEQ multiplex PCR; TCRdb keeps in-frame clones, though not all of them. The table includes 130,000 or so clones, over 85% detected once. On this clone itself: Its antigen is unknown.

CDR1 is MNHEY, CDR2 SVGEGT, per germline. The CDR3 runs 15 residues. With 4 bases clipped from V and 2 bases from J, the junction kept 7 bases outside the gene matches. The chain is built from TRBV6-2 or TRBV6-3 and TRBJ1-2; TRBD1 agrees at 7 bases. The source is an adult in good health. The sequences come from peripheral blood, collected on day 0 of AZD1222 vaccination. The CDR3 DNA reads TGTGCCAGCAGTTTTTTTCGGACAGGAAACTATGGCTACACCTTC. It is translated as CASSFFRTGNYGYTF.